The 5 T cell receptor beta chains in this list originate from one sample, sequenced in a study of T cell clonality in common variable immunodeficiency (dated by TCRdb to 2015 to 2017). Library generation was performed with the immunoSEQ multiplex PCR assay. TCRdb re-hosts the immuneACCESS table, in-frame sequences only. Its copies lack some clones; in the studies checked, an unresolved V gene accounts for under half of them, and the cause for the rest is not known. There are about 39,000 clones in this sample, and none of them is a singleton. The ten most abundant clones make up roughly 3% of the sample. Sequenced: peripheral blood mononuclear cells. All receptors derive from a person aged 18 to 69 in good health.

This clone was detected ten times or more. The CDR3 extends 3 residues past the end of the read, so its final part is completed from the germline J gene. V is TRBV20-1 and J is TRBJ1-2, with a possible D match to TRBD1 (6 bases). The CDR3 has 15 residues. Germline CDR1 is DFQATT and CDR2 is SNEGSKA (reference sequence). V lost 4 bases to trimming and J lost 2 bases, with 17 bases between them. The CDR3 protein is CSATLPLDSNYGYTF. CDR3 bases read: TGCAGTGCTACCTTACCCCTGGACAGCAACTATGGC.

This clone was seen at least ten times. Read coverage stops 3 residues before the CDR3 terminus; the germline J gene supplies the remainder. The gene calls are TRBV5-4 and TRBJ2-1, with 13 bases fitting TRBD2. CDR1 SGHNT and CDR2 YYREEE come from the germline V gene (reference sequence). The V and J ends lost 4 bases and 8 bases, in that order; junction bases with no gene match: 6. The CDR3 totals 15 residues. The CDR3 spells CASSQTSGRADEQFF. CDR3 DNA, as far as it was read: TGTGCCAGCAGCCAAACTAGCGGGAGGGCAGATGAG. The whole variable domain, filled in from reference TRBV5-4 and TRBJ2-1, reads ETGVTQSPTHLIKTRGQQVTLRCSSQSGHNTVSWYQQALGQGPQFIFQYYREEENGRGNFPPRFSGLQFPNYSSELNVNALELDDSALYLCASSQTSGRADEQFFGPGTRLTVL.

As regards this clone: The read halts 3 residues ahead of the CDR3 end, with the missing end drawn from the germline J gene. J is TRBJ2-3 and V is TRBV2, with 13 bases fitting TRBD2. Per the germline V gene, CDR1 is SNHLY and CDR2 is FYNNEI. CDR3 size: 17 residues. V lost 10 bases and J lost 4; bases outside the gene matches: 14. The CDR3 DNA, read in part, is TGTGCCAACAGATGGGGGACTAGCGGGAAAGGGGCAGATACG. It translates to CANRWGTSGKGADT. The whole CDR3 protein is CANRWGTSGKGADTQYF.

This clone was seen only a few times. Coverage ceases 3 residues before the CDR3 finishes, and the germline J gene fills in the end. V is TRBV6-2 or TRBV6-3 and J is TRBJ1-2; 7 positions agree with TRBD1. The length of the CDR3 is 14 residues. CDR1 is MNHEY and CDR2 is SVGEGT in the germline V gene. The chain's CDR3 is CASSSTGQPYDYTF. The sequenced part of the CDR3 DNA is TGTGCCAGCAGTTCCACGGGACAGCCCTACGAC.

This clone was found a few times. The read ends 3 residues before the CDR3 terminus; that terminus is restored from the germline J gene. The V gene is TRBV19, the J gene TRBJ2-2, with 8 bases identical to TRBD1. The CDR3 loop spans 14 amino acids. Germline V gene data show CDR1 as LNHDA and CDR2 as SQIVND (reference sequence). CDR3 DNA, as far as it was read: TGTGCCAGTAGCTCGGACAGGGCGGCTTCACCG. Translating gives CASSSDRAASP. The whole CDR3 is CASSSDRAASPLFF.